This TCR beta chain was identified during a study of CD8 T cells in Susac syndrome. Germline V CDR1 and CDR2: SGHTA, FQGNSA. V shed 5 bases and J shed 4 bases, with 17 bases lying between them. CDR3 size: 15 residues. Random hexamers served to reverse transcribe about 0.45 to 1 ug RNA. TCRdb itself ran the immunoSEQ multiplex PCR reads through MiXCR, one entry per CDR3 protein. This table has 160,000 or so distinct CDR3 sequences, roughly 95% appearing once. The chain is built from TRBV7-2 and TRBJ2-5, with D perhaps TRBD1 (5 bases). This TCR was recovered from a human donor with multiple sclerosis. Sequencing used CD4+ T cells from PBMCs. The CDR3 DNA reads TGTGCCAGCAGCCAGTCAGGTTCAGGGCGAGAGACCCAGTACTTC. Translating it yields CASSQSGSGRETQYF.